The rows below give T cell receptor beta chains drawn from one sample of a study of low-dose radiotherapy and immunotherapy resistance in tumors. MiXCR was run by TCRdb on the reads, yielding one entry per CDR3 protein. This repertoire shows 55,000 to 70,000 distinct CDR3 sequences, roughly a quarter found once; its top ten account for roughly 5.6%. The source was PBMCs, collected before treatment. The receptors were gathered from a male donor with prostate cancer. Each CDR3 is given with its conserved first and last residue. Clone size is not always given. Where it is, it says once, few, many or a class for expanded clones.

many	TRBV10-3	CAISESRRNEKLFF
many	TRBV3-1	CASRPTGGGPNEETQYF
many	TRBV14	CASSQDIRTSGYTF
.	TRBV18	CASSPAGAPYNEQFF
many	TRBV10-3	CAISQAATGGGNIQYF
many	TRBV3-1	CASSVGQHSGNTIYF
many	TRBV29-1	CSVGGGTSRYNEQFF
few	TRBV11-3	CASSLVAGTDTQYF
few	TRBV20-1	CSAMTGSQEGGTDTQYF
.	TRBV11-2	CASSPRGLYEQYF
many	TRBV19	CASSDRAVGTYGYTF
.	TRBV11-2	CASSRDRANQPQHF
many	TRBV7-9	CASSLAGVRGEEQFF
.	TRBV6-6	CASSYSNSGVNEQFF
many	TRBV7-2	CASSSSSGGGAKNIQYF
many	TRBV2	CASRRGYRETQYF
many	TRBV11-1	CASSSGLAGRNEQFF
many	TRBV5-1	CASSSGQGSYGYTF
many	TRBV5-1	CASSLGGTGAREQYF
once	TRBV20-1	CSGQSSTGELFF
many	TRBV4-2	CASSPGLESAEQYF
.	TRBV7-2	CASSLYRGRAYEQYF
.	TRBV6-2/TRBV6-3	CASSEWATGSYEQYF
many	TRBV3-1	CASSQQGPDTQYF
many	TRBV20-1	CSATRPQSSYNEQFF
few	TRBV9	CASSVEPDNEKLFF
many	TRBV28	CASRTLRLGYNEQFF
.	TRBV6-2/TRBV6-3	CASSYWGTEAFF
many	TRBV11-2	CASSFRPATTGELFF
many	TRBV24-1	CATSDSTLIMTGPGRDTGELFF
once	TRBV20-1	CSARARARSTDTQYF
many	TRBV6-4	CASSETSYGEQFF
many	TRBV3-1	CASRQRESHNEQFF
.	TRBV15	CATSREGSSYGYTF
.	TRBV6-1	CASSEIWPGNYGYTF
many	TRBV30	CAQEGGSASDTQYF
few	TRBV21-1	CASSKGDRGESVSTEAFF
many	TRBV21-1	CASSKGIRVGGSGELFF
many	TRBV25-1	CASSHGVGSEQFF
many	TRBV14	CASSQATGGGELFF
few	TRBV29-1	CSVGVTGPEQYF
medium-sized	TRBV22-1	CASSLLAGTDTQYF
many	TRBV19	CASRQGARTGELFF
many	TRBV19	CASTIDSTYNEQFF
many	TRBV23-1	CASCNQTGNTGELFF
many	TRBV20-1	CSAEPLTGRVATQYF
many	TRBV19	CASMDRGRSTDTQYF
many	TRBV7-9	CASSLVGGLNEKLFF
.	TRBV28	CASSGPLYSNQPQHF
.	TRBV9	CASSASPGQGVDEQFF
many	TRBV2	CASRWGGLDNEQFF
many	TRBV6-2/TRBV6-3	CASSYSRNIQYF
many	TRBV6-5	CASSYSTAGDIQYF
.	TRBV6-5	CASRYSGSGDEQFF